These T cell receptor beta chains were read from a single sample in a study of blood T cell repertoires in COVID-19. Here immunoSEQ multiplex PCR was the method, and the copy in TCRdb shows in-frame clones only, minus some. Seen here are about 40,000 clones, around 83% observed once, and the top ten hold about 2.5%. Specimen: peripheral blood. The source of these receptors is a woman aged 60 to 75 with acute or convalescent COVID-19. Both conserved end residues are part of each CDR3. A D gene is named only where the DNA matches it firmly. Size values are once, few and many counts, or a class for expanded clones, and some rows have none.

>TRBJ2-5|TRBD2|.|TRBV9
CASSGGTIQETQYF
TGTGCCAGCAGCGGCGGGACTATCCAAGAGACCCAGTACTTC
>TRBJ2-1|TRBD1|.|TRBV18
CASSLGTATYNEQFF
TGTGCCAGCTCACTCGGGACAGCCACCTACAATGAGCAGTTCTTC
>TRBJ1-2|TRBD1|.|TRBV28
CASSFRDRSTNYGYTF
TGTGCCAGCAGTTTCCGGGACAGGTCTACTAACTATGGCTACACCTTC
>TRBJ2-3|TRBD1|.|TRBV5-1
CASSLGTGGTDTQYF
TGCGCCAGCAGCTTGGGGACAGGGGGCACAGATACGCAGTATTTT
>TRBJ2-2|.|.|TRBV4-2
CASSQNGGNTGELFF
TGTGCCAGCAGCCAGAACGGGGGGAACACCGGGGAGCTGTTTTTT
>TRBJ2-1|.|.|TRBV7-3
CASSLHHRVSGGNEQFF
TGTGCCAGCAGCCTCCACCACAGGGTCTCCGGGGGGAATGAGCAGTTCTTC
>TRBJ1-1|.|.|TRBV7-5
CARSLGREDTEAFF
TGTGCCAGAAGCCTCGGACGGGAGGACACTGAAGCTTTCTTT
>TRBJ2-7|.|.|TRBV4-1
CASSQQDGVYEQYF
TGCGCCAGCAGCCAACAAGACGGAGTCTACGAGCAGTACTTC
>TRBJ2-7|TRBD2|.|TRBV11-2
CASSQERGSIEQYF
TGTGCCAGCAGCCAGGAGCGGGGTTCGATCGAGCAGTACTTC
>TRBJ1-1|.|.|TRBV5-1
CASSLEGLVTEAFF
TGCGCCAGCAGCTTGGAGGGGTTGGTCACTGAAGCTTTCTTT
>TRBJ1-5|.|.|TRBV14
CASSQIRQGRGQPQHF
TGTGCCAGCAGCCAAATAAGGCAGGGTAGGGGTCAGCCCCAGCATTTT
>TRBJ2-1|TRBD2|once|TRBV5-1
CASSSSILSGGHNEQFF
TGCGCCAGCAGCTCCTCGATTCTAAGCGGGGGGCACAATGAGCAGTTCTTC
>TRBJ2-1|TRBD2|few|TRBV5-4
CASSLLLAGVHEQFF
TGTGCCAGCAGCTTGTTGTTAGCGGGGGTTCATGAGCAGTTCTTC
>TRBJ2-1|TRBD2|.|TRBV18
CASSTGTSGSNEQFF
TGTGCCAGCTCAACCGGGACTAGCGGGAGTAATGAGCAGTTCTTC
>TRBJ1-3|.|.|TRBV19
CASSRRGGNTIYF
TGTGCCAGTAGCAGACGAGGAGGAAACACCATATATTTT
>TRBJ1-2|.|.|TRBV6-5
CATRQTNYGYTF
TGTGCCACCCGACAGACCAACTATGGCTACACCTTC
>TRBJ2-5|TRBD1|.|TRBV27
CASGVGQGNQETQYF
TGTGCCAGCGGGGTGGGACAGGGTAACCAAGAGACCCAGTACTTC
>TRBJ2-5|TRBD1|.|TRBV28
CASSQAGTGGETQYF
TGTGCCAGCAGTCAAGCCGGGACAGGGGGTGAGACCCAGTACTTC
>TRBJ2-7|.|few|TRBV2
CASSEWADIEQYF
TGTGCCAGCAGTGAATGGGCAGACATCGAGCAGTACTTC
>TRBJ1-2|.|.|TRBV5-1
CASSLDPRGQAVYGYTF
TGCGCCAGCAGCTTGGATCCTAGGGGTCAGGCGGTCTATGGCTACACCTTC
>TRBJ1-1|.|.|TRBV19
CASRVPPQGERPMNTEAFF
TGTGCCAGTAGGGTACCCCCACAGGGAGAGAGGCCCATGAACACTGAAGCTTTCTTT
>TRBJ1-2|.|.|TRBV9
CASSAISGNGYTF
TGTGCCAGCAGCGCTATATCAGGGAACGGCTACACCTTC
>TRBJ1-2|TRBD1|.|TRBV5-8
CASSPQGFGYTF
TGTGCCAGCAGCCCACAGGGGTTCGGCTACACCTTC
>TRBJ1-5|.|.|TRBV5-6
CASSSDRRRNQPQHF
TGTGCCAGCAGCTCGGACAGAAGAAGGAATCAGCCCCAGCATTTT
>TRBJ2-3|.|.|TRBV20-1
CSATSDTQYF
TGCAGTGCTACCTCAGATACGCAGTATTTT
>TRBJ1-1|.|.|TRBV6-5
CATTVARNTEAFF
TGTGCCACCACCGTGGCCAGGAACACTGAAGCTTTCTTT
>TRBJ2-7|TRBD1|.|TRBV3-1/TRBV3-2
CASSPGTGTYEQYF
TGTGCCAGCAGCCCCGGGACAGGGACGTACGAGCAGTACTTC
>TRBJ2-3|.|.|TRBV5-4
CASSSSGTTDTQYF
TGTGCCAGCAGCTCCTCAGGAACCACAGATACGCAGTATTTT
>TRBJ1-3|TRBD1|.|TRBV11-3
CASSLRTGAGNTIYF
TGTGCCAGCAGCTTACGAACAGGGGCTGGAAACACCATATATTTT
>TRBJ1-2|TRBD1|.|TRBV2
CASRGQGARLYYGYTF
TGTGCCAGCAGGGGCCAGGGGGCGCGTCTGTACTATGGCTACACCTTC
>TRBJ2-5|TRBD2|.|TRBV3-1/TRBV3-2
CASSLASGRETQYF
TGTGCCAGCAGCCTGGCTAGCGGGAGAGAGACCCAGTACTTC
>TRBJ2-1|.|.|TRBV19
CATQNSGGLHNEQFF
TGTGCCACCCAAAATTCCGGGGGGCTTCACAATGAGCAGTTCTTC
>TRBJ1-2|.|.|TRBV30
CAWRDSSRGYTF
TGTGCCTGGAGAGACAGCTCAAGAGGCTACACCTTC
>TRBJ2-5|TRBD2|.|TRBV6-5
CASSPGLAGSETQYF
TGTGCCAGCAGTCCGGGACTAGCGGGATCTGAGACCCAGTACTTC
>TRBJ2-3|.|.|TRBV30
CALEKRYRDTQYF
TGTGCCTTGGAAAAGCGGTACCGAGATACGCAGTATTTT
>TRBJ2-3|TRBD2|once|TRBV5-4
CASSLRASGGADTQYF
TGTGCCAGCAGCTTGAGGGCTAGCGGGGGGGCAGATACGCAGTATTTT
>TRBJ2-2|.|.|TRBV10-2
CATGHQNTGELFF
TGCGCCACAGGACACCAGAACACCGGGGAGCTGTTTTTT
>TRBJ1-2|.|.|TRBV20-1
CSAGGLGYTF
TGCAGTGCTGGAGGACTTGGCTACACCTTC
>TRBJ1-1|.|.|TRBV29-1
CSAGRSGGTEAFF
TGCAGCGCCGGACGGTCGGGAGGCACTGAAGCTTTCTTT
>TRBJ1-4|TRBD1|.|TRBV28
CASSPWPGQGSEKLFF
TGTGCCAGCAGTCCCTGGCCGGGACAGGGGAGTGAAAAACTGTTTTTT
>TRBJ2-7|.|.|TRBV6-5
CASSRTSQLYEQYF
TGTGCCAGCAGCCGGACTTCCCAATTATACGAGCAGTACTTC
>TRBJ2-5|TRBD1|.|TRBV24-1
CATSDPRFQGVQETQYF
TGTGCCACCAGTGATCCGAGATTTCAGGGGGTGCAAGAGACCCAGTACTTC
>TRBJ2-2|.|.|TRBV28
CASSPLGRELFF
TGTGCCAGCAGTCCCCTGGGCAGGGAGCTGTTTTTT
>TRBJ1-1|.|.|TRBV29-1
CSVCRGGMNTEAFF
TGCAGCGTGTGCAGGGGTGGGATGAACACTGAAGCTTTCTTT
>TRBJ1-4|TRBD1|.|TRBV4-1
CASSQVDPGQGQVVYEKLFF
TGCGCCAGCAGCCAAGTCGATCCGGGACAGGGACAGGTGGTGTATGAAAAACTGTTTTTT
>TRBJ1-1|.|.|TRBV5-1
CASSLGQGSTEAFF
TGCGCCAGCAGCTTGGGTCAGGGGAGTACTGAAGCTTTCTTT
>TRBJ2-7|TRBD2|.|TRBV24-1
CATSDPGTSGPRRYF
TGTGCCACCAGTGATCCTGGGACTAGCGGGCCCCGGCGGTACTTC
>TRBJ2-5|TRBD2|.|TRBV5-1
CASSLARGGRETQYF
TGCGCCAGCAGCTTGGCGCGGGGGGGCCGGGAGACCCAGTACTTC
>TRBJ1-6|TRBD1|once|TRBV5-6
CASSLTGGYNSPLHF
TGTGCCAGCAGCTTGACAGGGGGCTATAATTCACCCCTCCACTTT
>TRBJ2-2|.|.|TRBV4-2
CASSQEGPGRASNTGELFF
TGTGCCAGCAGCCAAGAGGGTCCCGGGCGGGCTTCGAACACCGGGGAGCTGTTTTTT
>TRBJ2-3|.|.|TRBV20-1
CSASRGWGTDTQYF
TGCAGTGCTAGTCGAGGGTGGGGCACAGATACGCAGTATTTT
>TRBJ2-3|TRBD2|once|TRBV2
CASSVSSGRTDTQYF
TGTGCCAGCAGTGTTTCTAGCGGGAGGACAGATACGCAGTATTTT
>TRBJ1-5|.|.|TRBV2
CASSDMTEGPQHF
TGTGCCAGCAGTGATATGACAGAAGGGCCCCAGCATTTT
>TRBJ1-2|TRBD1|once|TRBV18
CASSPRGRGHDYGYTF
TGTGCCAGCTCACCACGGGGCAGGGGGCATGACTATGGCTACACCTTC
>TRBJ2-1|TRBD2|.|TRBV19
CASSGSGRGNEQFF
TGTGCCAGTAGTGGGAGCGGGAGGGGCAATGAGCAGTTCTTC
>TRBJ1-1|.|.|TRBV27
CASSLSSGIEAFF
TGTGCCAGCAGTTTATCGTCAGGGATTGAAGCTTTCTTT